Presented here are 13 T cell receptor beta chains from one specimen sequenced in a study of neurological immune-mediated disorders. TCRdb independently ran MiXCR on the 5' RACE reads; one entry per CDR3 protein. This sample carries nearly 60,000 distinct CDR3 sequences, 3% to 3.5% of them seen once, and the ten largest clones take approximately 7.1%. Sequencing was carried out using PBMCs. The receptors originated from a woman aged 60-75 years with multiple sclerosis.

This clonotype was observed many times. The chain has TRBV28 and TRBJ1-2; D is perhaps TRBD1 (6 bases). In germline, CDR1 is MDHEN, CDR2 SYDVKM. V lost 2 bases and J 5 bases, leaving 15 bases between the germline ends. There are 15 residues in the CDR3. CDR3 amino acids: CASSLAGGARYGYTF. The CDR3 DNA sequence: TGTGCCAGCAGTTTAGCGGGGGGCGCCCGATATGGCTACACCTTC.

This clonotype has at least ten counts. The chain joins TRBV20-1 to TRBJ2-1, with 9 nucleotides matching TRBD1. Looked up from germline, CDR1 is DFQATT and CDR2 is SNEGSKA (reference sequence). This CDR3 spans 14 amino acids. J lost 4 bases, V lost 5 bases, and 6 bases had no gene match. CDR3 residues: CSAQTGTGYNEQFF. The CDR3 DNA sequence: TGCAGTGCTCAAACCGGGACAGGGTACAATGAGCAGTTCTTC.

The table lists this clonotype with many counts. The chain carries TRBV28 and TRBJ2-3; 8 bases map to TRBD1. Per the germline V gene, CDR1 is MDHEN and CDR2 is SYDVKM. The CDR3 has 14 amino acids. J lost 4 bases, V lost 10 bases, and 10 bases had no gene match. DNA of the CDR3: TGTGCCACCGTTATCAGGGGGCTCTCAGATACGCAGTATTTT. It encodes CATVIRGLSDTQYF.

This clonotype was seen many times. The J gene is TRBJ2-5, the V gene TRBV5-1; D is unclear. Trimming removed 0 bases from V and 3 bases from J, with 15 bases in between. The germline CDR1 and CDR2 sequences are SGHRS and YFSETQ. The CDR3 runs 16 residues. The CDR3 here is CASSLGTDYSKETQYF. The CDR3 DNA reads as TGCGCCAGCAGCTTGGGGACGGATTATTCGAAAGAGACCCAGTACTTC.

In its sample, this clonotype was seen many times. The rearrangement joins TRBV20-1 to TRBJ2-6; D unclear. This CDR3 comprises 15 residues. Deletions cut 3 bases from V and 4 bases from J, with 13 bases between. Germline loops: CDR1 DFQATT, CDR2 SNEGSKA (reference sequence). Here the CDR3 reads CSASFHSGGANVLTF. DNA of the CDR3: TGCAGTGCTAGTTTCCACAGTGGAGGGGCCAACGTCCTGACTTTC.

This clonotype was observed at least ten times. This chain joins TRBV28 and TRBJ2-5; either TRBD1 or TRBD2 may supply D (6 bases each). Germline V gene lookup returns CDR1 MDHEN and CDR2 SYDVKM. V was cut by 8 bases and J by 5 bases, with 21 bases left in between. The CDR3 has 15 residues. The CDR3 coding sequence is TGTGCCAGCCGTACCAAAAGGGGGGCGGGGGAGACCCAGTACTTC. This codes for CASRTKRGAGETQYF.

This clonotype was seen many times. The DNA for the CDR3 is TGCGCCAGCAGCCGGCAGGCGTCAGCGGGAGTAGAGACCCAGTACTTC. It translates to CASSRQASAGVETQYF. This chain joins TRBV5-1 and TRBJ2-5; 8 bases match TRBD2. Per germline, CDR1 SGHRS and CDR2 YFSETQ. This CDR3 comprises 16 residues. V was pared by 4 bases and J by 4 bases, with 12 bases of the junction left unmatched.

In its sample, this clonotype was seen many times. As DNA, the CDR3 is TGCGCCAGCAGCCAAGATCGGGGGGCGGGCCCTAGGAAAGAGCAGTTCTTC. Its translation: CASSQDRGAGPRKEQFF. The chain employs TRBV4-1 and TRBJ2-1; tentatively, D is TRBD2 (7 bases). Per germline, CDR1 MGHRA and CDR2 YSYEKL. The CDR3 sequence is 17 residues long. The V gene lost 0 bases and the J gene lost 10 bases, with 22 bases spanning the gap.

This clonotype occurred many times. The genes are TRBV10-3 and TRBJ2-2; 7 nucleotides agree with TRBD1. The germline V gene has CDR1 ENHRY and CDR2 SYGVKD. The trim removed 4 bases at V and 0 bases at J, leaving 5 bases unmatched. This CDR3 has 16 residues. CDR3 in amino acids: CAISGRQGANTGELFF. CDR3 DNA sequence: TGTGCCATCAGTGGAAGACAGGGCGCGAACACCGGGGAGCTGTTTTTT.

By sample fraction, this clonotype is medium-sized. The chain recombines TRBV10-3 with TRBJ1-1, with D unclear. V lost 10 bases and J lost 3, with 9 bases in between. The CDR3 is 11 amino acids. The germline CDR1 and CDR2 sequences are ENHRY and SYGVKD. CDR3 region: CATREDTEAFF. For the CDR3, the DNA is TGTGCCACGAGGGAGGACACTGAAGCTTTCTTT.

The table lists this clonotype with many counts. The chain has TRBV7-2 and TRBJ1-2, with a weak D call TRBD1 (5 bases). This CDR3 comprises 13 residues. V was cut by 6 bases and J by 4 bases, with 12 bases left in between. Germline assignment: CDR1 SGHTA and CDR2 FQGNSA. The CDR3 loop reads CASSPGQVYGYTF. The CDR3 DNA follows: TGTGCCAGCAGTCCAGGACAAGTCTATGGCTACACCTTC.

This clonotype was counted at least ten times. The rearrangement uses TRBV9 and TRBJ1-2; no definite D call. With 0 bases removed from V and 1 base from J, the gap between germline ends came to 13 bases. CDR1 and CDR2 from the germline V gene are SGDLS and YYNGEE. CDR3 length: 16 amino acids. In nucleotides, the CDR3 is TGTGCCAGCAGCGTAGCCCTTGGGAGAGATAACTATGGCTACACCTTC. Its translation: CASSVALGRDNYGYTF.

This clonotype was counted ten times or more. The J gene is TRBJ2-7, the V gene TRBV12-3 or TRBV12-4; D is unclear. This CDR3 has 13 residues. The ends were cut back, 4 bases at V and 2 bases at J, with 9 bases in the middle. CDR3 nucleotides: TGTGCCAGCAGTTCAGGCAGCGCCTACGAGCAGTACTTC. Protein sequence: CASSSGSAYEQYF.